The 21 T cell receptor beta chains in this list originate from one sample, sequenced in a study of cytomegalovirus exposure and HLA in healthy donors. 60 Vbeta and 13 Jbeta primers were used in PCR. Using immunoSEQ multiplex PCR, the repertoire was profiled, and TCRdb retains in-frame clones only, with some absent. The repertoire has roughly 240,000 clones, approximately 81% of them found once; the top ten carry roughly 0.26%. Sequencing used PBMCs. These TCRs come from a girl aged 2 to 9 in good health and CMV-seronegative.

The chain has TRBV7-8 and TRBJ2-7, with 7 positions matching TRBD1. V shed 1 base, J shed 7 bases, and the junction held 7 bases outside the gene matches. CDR3 length: 14 residues. Germline-derived CDR1 and CDR2 are SGHVS and FQNEAQ. DNA of the CDR3: TGTGCCAGCAGCTTAGTCGCTACCAGGGGGGAGCAGTACTTC. Translated, it gives CASSLVATRGEQYF.

Here the CDR3 reads CASLAGERTGELFF. CDR3 nucleotide sequence: TGCGCCAGCCTAGCGGGAGAGAGGACCGGGGAGCTGTTTTTT. The rearrangement joins TRBV5-1 to TRBJ2-2, with TRBD2 matching 10 bases. The junction had 5 bases not matched to a gene; V was cut back by 7 bases and J by 5 bases. CDR1 and CDR2 from the germline V gene are SGHRS and YFSETQ. The CDR3 is 14 amino acids.

The chain is built from TRBV2 and TRBJ2-7, with 10 bases aligning to TRBD2. Germline-derived CDR1 and CDR2 are SNHLY and FYNNEI. The CDR3 extends over 15 amino acids. Trimming cost V 6 bases and J 6 bases; bases outside gene matches: 11. CDR3 nucleotide sequence: TGTGCCAGCAGAGACAGGGGACTAGCGACCATCGAGCAGTACTTC. Its protein is CASRDRGLATIEQYF. Full variable domain (remainder filled in from reference TRBV2 and TRBJ2-7): EPEVTQTPSHQVTQMGQEVILRCVPISNHLYFYWYRQILGQKVEFLVSFYNNEISEKSEIFDDQFSVERPDGSNFTLKIRSTKLEDSAMYFCASRDRGLATIEQYFGPGTRLTVT.

This clone was seen just once. The CDR3, as DNA: TGTGCCAGCAGTGATTCTGTTACTAGCGGGGGCCTCACAGATACGCAGTATTTT. It translates to CASSDSVTSGGLTDTQYF. The chain recombines TRBV25-1 with TRBJ2-3; 11 bases align to TRBD2. CDR1 is MGHDK and CDR2 is SYGVNS in the germline V gene. The CDR3 is made up of 18 amino acids. Losses at the gene ends were 3 bases for V and 2 bases for J; bases not matched to a gene: 10.

This chain links TRBV19 with TRBJ2-1; TRBD1 matches 7 bases. CDR3 length: 15 residues. Trimming removed 5 bases from V and 15 bases from J; junction bases left unmatched: 19. Germline values: CDR1 LNHDA, CDR2 SQIVND (reference sequence). CDR3 region: CASSPTVGTASKRFF. The CDR3 DNA is TGTGCCAGTAGTCCTACTGTCGGGACAGCCTCAAAAAGGTTCTTC.

Details on this clone: One end of the junction does not line up with germline, which may come from a read error. The rearrangement uses TRBV29-1 and TRBJ2-7; D might be TRBD1 (6 bases). CDR3 size: 15 residues. Germline V CDR1 and CDR2: SQVTM, ANQGSEA. DNA for the CDR3: TGCAGCATTGAACAGAGGGGAACAGGGTCCTACGAGCAGTACTTC. Its translation is CSIEQRGTGSYEQYF.

The gene calls are TRBV11-2 and TRBJ2-7, with D possibly TRBD1 on 5 matching bases. In germline, CDR1 is SGHAT, CDR2 FQNNGV. CDR3 size: 15 residues. The V and J ends lost 3 bases and 6 bases respectively, with 18 bases between them. CDR3 sequence (DNA): TGTGCCAGCAGCTTTTACAGGACCCCAATCGGCGAGCAGTACTTC. Protein product: CASSFYRTPIGEQYF.

Comments on this clone: One junction end disagrees with the germline gene, perhaps due to a read error. Other DNA sequences in the sample encode the same CDR3. The V call is TRBV4-1, the J call TRBJ1-2; TRBD1 agrees at 7 bases. CDR1 is MGHRA and CDR2 is YSYEKL in the germline V gene. The CDR3 runs 15 residues. DNA of the CDR3: TGCGCCAGCAGTCAAGGTCCGGGACAGAGCTATGGCTACACCTTC. Translating it yields CASSQGPGQSYGYTF.

The J gene is TRBJ1-2, the V gene TRBV15, with 10 nucleotides matching TRBD1. J gave up 11 bases and V 1 base, and 10 bases lay outside the gene matches. CDR1 LNHNV and CDR2 YYDKDF come from the germline V gene (reference sequence). The CDR3 contains 15 residues. The DNA of the CDR3 is TGTGCCACCAGCAGAGGGGGACAGGGGTTCCAAAGGTACACCTTC. Its translation: CATSRGGQGFQRYTF. The full variable domain, rest sourced from reference TRBV15 and TRBJ1-2, is DAMVIQNPRYQVTQFGKPVTLSCSQTLNHNVMYWYQQKSSQAPKLLFHYYDKDFNNEADTPDNFQSRRPNTSFCFLDIRSPGLGDTAMYLCATSRGGQGFQRYTFGSGTRLTVV.

The chain carries TRBV15 and TRBJ1-5; 7 positions match TRBD1. CDR1 and CDR2 (germline): LNHNV, YYDKDF (reference sequence). V was clipped by 0 bases and J by 7 bases; unmatched bases: 3. This CDR3 region has 14 residues. The CDR3 reads CATSREAGGQPQHF. The CDR3 nucleotides read TGTGCCACCAGCAGAGAGGCAGGGGGACAGCCCCAGCATTTT.

This sequence joins TRBV2 and TRBJ2-5; D perhaps matches TRBD1 (6 bases). In germline, CDR1 is SNHLY, CDR2 FYNNEI. Trimming removed 3 bases at V and 5 bases at J, with 13 bases between. The CDR3 contains 14 residues. CDR3 sequence reads: CASSDFRGGETQYF. The CDR3 DNA reads TGTGCCAGCAGTGATTTCAGGGGCGGGGAGACCCAGTACTTC.

The rearrangement links TRBV2 to TRBJ1-5; possibly TRBD1 for D (6 bases). Trimming shortened V by 8 bases and J by 6 bases, and 17 bases separated the two germline ends. This CDR3 has 14 amino acids. Germline V lookup: CDR1 SNHLY, CDR2 FYNNEI. The CDR3 DNA sequence: TGTGCCAGCGGCCCAAACAGGGTTCGTCAGCCCCAGCATTTT. Protein sequence: CASGPNRVRQPQHF.

The chain links TRBV29-1 to TRBJ2-5, with D maybe TRBD2 (6 bases). Germline CDR1 reads SQVTM; CDR2 reads ANQGSEA. Trimming shortened V by 3 bases and J by 2 bases, and 13 bases separated the two germline ends. CDR3 length: 14 amino acids. The CDR3 DNA reads TGCAGCGTTGAGCGTTCGGGGGTACAAGAGACCCAGTACTTC. It is translated as CSVERSGVQETQYF.

The chain employs TRBV5-4 and TRBJ2-3; 13 bases match TRBD2. CDR3 size: 16 residues. The germline V gene has CDR1 SGHNT and CDR2 YYREEE (reference sequence). V lost 4 bases to trimming and J lost 6 bases; unmatched junction nucleotides: 8. The CDR3 spells CASSPRTSGSSDTQYF. The CDR3, as DNA: TGTGCCAGCAGCCCTCGGACTAGCGGGAGTTCGGATACGCAGTATTTT.

The chain carries TRBV4-1 and TRBJ1-5; 10 bases are shared with TRBD1. V lost 0 bases, J lost 6 bases, and 11 bases stayed unmatched. This CDR3 is 18 amino acids long. CDR1 and CDR2 from the germline V gene are MGHRA and YSYEKL. The CDR3 reads CASSQEGQGVGGIQPQHF. In DNA, the CDR3 is TGCGCCAGCAGCCAAGAAGGACAGGGGGTTGGGGGAATTCAGCCCCAGCATTTT.

CDR3 sequence reads: CASSVDRGISEAFF. The DNA of the CDR3 is TGTGCCAGCAGCGTCGACAGGGGGATTTCTGAAGCTTTCTTT. The genes are TRBV6-6 and TRBJ1-1; 9 bases match TRBD1. V shed 6 bases, J shed 6 bases, and the junction held 8 bases outside the gene matches. Germline lookup yields CDR1 MNHNY and CDR2 SVGAGI (reference sequence). The CDR3 loop spans 14 amino acids.

In its sample, this clone was seen a few times. This chain uses TRBV5-1 with TRBJ1-6; 7 nucleotides match TRBD1. Per germline, CDR1 SGHRS and CDR2 YFSETQ. The CDR3 length is 15 residues. Trimming cost V 4 bases and J 7 bases; bases outside gene matches: 8. CDR3 sequence reads: CASSQTGTVNSPLHF. CDR3 nucleotide sequence: TGCGCCAGCAGCCAAACCGGGACAGTCAATTCACCCCTCCACTTT. The entire variable domain, with the rest obtained from reference TRBV5-1 and TRBJ1-6, is as follows: KAGVTQTPRYLIKTRGQQVTLSCSPISGHRSVSWYQQTPGQGLQFLFEYFSETQRNKGNFPGRFSGRQFSNSRSEMNVSTLELGDSALYLCASSQTGTVNSPLHFGNGTRLTVT.

V and J are TRBV4-1 and TRBJ1-4; D not certain. CDR3 size: 15 residues. The V end lost 4 bases, the J end lost 5 bases, and 14 bases lay between the germline ends. The germline V gene has CDR1 MGHRA and CDR2 YSYEKL. This CDR3 is CASSRPDWSNEKLFF. DNA of the CDR3: TGCGCCAGCAGCCGCCCGGACTGGTCGAATGAAAAACTGTTTTTT.

This clone has only one observation. The rearrangement uses TRBV5-1 and TRBJ2-5; D possibly corresponds to TRBD1 (6 bases). The DNA end is more similar to TRBJ2-7, so the J call may be wrong. Germline V lookup: CDR1 SGHRS, CDR2 YFSETQ. There are 14 residues in the CDR3. This chain's CDR3 is CASSFRGRDYEQYF. The CDR3 DNA follows: TGCGCCAGCAGCTTCAGGGGTCGGGACTACGAGCAGTACTTC.

The rearrangement links TRBV7-2 to TRBJ1-6; 12 positions agree with TRBD1. The junction had 4 bases not matched to a gene; V was cut back by 6 bases and J by 7 bases. Germline assignment: CDR1 SGHTA and CDR2 FQGNSA. The CDR3 spans 15 residues. CDR3 amino acids: CASRGGQGANSPLHF. CDR3 DNA: TGTGCCAGCAGGGGGGGACAGGGGGCAAATTCACCCCTCCACTTT.

Here the CDR3 DNA reads TGTGCCAGCACTAGCGGTCCCTACGAGCAGTACTTC. Protein sequence: CASTSGPYEQYF. The V gene is TRBV5-6, the J gene TRBJ2-7, with 7 bases lining up with TRBD2. Losses at the gene ends were 6 bases for V and 2 bases for J; bases not matched to a gene: 2. Germline V gives CDR1 SGHDT, CDR2 YYEEEE. The CDR3 has 12 residues.